This TCR beta chain was sequenced in a study of blood T cell repertoires in COVID-19 (dated by TCRdb to the early 2020s). About the full investigation: Samples from collaborators originated in the United States, Italy and Spain and spanned both the acute and convalescent phases of COVID-19. The material from the prospective study consisted of cDNA or gDNA derived from T cells, B-cell-depleted T cells, or PBMCs. Deeply sampled blood TCRbeta repertoires from subjects exposed to, actively infected with, or recovered from COVID-19 were included in the dataset. The repertoires were released in a freely available public database intended as a resource for research on the immune response to SARS-CoV-2. Samples were obtained from the ongoing ImmuneRACE study (first 160 participants) and from over a thousand subjects provided by 6 global collaborators. The sample metadata nearly always contained a de-identified subject ID, COVID-19 status, age in years and sex. Where HLA class I and class II types were available, the types were taken from metadata supplied by the sample provider, not from assay-based typing. The study at large found these results: Clinical and demographic metadata were provided uncurated, with the amount varying by source and participant.

Regarding this clone: This clone's antigen is unknown. Base-call qualities are not available, and no considerably larger clone is one nucleotide away. At the DNA level, this CDR3 is encoded by other sequences in the same sample as well.

Samples from volunteer blood donors who had recovered from COVID-19 were contributed by a second Seattle source. Each collaborating institution followed its own protocols to collect whole blood in K2EDTA tubes. Collaborator samples were shipped for TCRbeta analysis as frozen whole blood, isolated PBMCs, or DNA extracted from either sample type. TCRbeta CDR3 regions were amplified from genomic DNA by means of the immunoSEQ Assay, a bias-controlled multiplex PCR. In the original analysis: Within the assay, amplification of reference gene primers was used to estimate how many nucleated cells each sample contained. To quantify the absolute abundance of each unique TCRbeta CDR3 rearrangement, sequence reads were collapsed and filtered. For each sample, productive Simpson clonality was calculated as the square root of Simpson's diversity index across productive rearrangements. This immuneACCESS table, as held by TCRdb, lists in-frame sequences with V and J called but not all clones. Of the missing ones, under half trace to an unresolved V gene in checked studies; the others have no known cause. D and trimming were read from the DNA, whereas the V and J calls and clone size are those reported in that table. Within this sample are some 200,000 clones, with approximately 87% of them counted one time only. Over 0.7% of the sample lies in the top ten.

The clonotype comes from a woman between 18 and 29 years old who had recovered from COVID-19. Sequencing input: peripheral blood.

The CDR3 loop reads CASSVAGGQQETQYF. The DNA is as follows: TGTGCCAGCAGCGTAGCCGGGGGACAGCAAGAGACCCAGTACTTC. The rearranged chain carries TRBV9 and TRBJ2-5; a weak D assignment points to TRBD1 (7 bases agree). The CDR3 has 15 amino acids, counting the end cysteine and phenylalanine. The only DNA kept is the CDR3, 45 bases in frame from the first base. V is cut by 0 bases and J by 2 bases, and the space between the germline ends is 11 bases. From a lookup of the germline V gene, CDR1 and CDR2 are SGDLS and YYNGEE.